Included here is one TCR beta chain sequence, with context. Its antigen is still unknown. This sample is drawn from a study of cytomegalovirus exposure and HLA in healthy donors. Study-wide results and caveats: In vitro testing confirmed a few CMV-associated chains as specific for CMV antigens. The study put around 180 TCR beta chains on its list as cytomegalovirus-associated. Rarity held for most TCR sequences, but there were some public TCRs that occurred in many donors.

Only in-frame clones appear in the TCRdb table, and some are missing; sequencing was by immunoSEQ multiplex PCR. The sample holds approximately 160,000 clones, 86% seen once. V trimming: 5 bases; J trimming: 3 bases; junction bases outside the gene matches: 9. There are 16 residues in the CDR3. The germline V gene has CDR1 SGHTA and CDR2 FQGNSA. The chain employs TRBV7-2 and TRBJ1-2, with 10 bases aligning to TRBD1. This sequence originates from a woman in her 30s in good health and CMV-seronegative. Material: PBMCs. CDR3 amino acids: CASSETGTGEDYGYTF. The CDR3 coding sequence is TGTGCCAGCAGCGAAACCGGGACAGGGGAGGACTATGGCTACACCTTC.